Sequencing of this T cell receptor (beta chain) was carried out in a study of T cells after yellow fever vaccination. Study in general: In the case of low-cell-number fractions, SMART-Seq v4 Ultra Low Input was used for preparation.

Production of TCR cDNA was by 5'RACE template switching, which also added a universal primer site and UMIs. TCRdb independently ran MiXCR on the 5' RACE reads; one entry per CDR3 protein. The table lists roughly 320,000 distinct CDR3 sequences, around 11% of them singletons. Concerning this clonotype itself: Its antigen remains unidentified. An end of the junction does not agree with germline; a read error may underlie this.

The CDR3 covers 17 residues. The germline V gene has CDR1 LGHNA and CDR2 YSLEER. Overall study findings and caveats: Most primary-vaccination clones recurred post-booster (roughly 96% CD4, over 70% CD8). CD4 and CD8 compartments shared a small share of clonotypes.

The material was CD4+ T cells sorted from PBMCs, obtained 45 days after the yellow fever booster vaccination. The clonotype was recovered from a man aged 18 to 30 who received the YFV17D yellow fever vaccine. The chain couples TRBV4-3 to TRBJ1-2; no clear D gene. For the CDR3, the DNA is TGCGCCAGCAGCCAAGATAAGGGAGCCGACCTCTTCTATCGCTACACCTTC. It encodes CASSQDKGADLFYRYTF.